Presented here are 4 T cell receptor beta chains from one specimen sequenced in a study of T-cell reconstitution after alpha-beta-depleted transplantation in children. Preparing the TCRbeta library involved the use of unique molecular identifiers. MiXCR, applied by TCRdb to the PCR reads, yields one record per CDR3 protein. The sample contains about 600,000 distinct CDR3 sequences, about 21% of which appear only once. Here the sequenced sample was PBMCs, mostly from graft donor cells, taken 360 days after TCRalphabeta/CD19-depleted stem cell transplant. The receptors come from a boy under three years old who had a stem cell transplant for acute myeloid leukemia, so the T cells may come from the graft donor.

A few counts support this clonotype. The V gene is TRBV29-1, the J gene TRBJ2-3; D perhaps matches TRBD1 (5 bases). Deletions cut 3 bases from V and 1 base from J, with 8 bases between. This CDR3 region has 13 residues. CDR1 and CDR2 from the germline V gene are SQVTM and ANQGSEA. CDR3 DNA sequence: TGCAGCGTTGACAGGGATGGCACAGATACGCAGTATTTT. It codes for CSVDRDGTDTQYF.

This clonotype was recorded at least ten times. The chain has TRBV5-1 and TRBJ2-2, with D possibly TRBD1 on 6 matching bases. The ends were cut back, 0 bases at V and 6 bases at J, with 21 bases in the middle. The CDR3 sequence is 18 residues long. Looked up from germline, CDR1 is SGHRS and CDR2 is YFSETQ. This CDR3 is CASSLVPGAKERAGELFF. In nucleotides, the CDR3 is TGCGCCAGCAGCTTGGTACCAGGGGCGAAAGAAAGGGCCGGGGAGCTGTTTTTT.

This clonotype was found many times. The chain uses TRBV12-3 or TRBV12-4 and TRBJ2-7; D is perhaps TRBD2 (5 bases). V was trimmed by 6 bases and J by 3 bases, leaving 15 bases between them. CDR3 length: 14 amino acids. The CDR3 sequence: CASSHDYSVYEQYF. DNA of the CDR3: TGTGCCAGCAGCCACGACTACTCCGTCTACGAGCAGTACTTC.

This clonotype appeared a few times. The chain combines TRBV4-2 with TRBJ2-7; D may be TRBD1 or TRBD2 (5 bases each). This CDR3 contains 16 residues. Germline-derived CDR1 and CDR2 are LGHNA and YNFKEQ. Trimming removed 1 base at V and 3 bases at J, with 16 bases between. CDR3 region: CASSQVDGAGSYEQYF. Here the CDR3 DNA reads TGTGCCAGCAGCCAAGTTGATGGGGCGGGTAGCTACGAGCAGTACTTC.